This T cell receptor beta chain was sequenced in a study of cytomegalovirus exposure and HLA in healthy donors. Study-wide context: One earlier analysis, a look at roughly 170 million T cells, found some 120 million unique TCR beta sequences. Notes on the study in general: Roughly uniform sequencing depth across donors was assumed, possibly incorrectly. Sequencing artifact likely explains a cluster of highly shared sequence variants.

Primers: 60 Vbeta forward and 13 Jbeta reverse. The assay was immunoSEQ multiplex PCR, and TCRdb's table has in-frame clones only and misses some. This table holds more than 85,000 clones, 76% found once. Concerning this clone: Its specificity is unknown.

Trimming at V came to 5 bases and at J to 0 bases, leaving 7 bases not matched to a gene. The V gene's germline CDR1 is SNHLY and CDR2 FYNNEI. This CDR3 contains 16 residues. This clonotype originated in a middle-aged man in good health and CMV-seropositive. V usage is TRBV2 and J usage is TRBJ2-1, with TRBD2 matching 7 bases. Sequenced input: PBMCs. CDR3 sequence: CASSQRGPTSYNEQFF. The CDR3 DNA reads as TGTGCCAGCAGTCAGCGGGGCCCCACCTCCTACAATGAGCAGTTCTTC.